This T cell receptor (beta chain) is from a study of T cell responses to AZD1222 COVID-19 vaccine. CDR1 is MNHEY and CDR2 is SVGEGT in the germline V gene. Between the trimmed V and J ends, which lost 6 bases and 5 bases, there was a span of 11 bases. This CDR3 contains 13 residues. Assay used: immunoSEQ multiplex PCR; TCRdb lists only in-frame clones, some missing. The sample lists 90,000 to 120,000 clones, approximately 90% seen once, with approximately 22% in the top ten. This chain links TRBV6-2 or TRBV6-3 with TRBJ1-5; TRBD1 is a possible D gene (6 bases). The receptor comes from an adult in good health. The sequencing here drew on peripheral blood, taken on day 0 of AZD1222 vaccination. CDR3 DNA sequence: TGTGCCAGCAGCCAGGGGTCGGATCAGCCCCAGCATTTT. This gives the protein CASSQGSDQPQHF.